A selection of T cell receptor beta chains follows, all from one sample in a study of tumor-infiltrating lymphocytes in primary liver carcinoma. MiXCR, run by TCRdb on the multiplex PCR reads, gives a single entry per CDR3 protein. In the table there are 100,000 or so distinct CDR3 sequences, 55% to 75% of which are singletons. The sample taken for sequencing was liver tumor tissue from sampling region 5. The receptors come from an older woman with primary liver carcinoma and hepatitis B virus infection. The CDR3 runs from the conserved cysteine through the conserved F or W. The order of the fields is D gene, J gene, clone size, V gene, CDR3 DNA, CDR3 protein. A D gene is named only where the DNA matches it firmly. Only part of the rows carry a size: once, few, many, or a class if the clone is expanded.

D gene: NA
J gene: TRBJ2-5
clone size: NA
V gene: TRBV11-3
CDR3 DNA: TGTGGCAGTAACTTAAACACAGCCGGGGGAGAGACCCAGTACTTC
CDR3 protein: CGSNLNTAGGETQYF

D gene: NA
J gene: TRBJ2-2
clone size: many
V gene: TRBV6-6
CDR3 DNA: TGTGCCAGCAGCAGGGAGGGGGCGCACACCGGGGAGCTGTTTTTT
CDR3 protein: CASSREGAHTGELFF

D gene: TRBD1
J gene: TRBJ1-1
clone size: NA
V gene: TRBV14
CDR3 DNA: TGTGCCAGCTGCCAAATGACAGGGGGCTTGGAAGCATTCTTT
CDR3 protein: CASCQMTGGLEAFF

D gene: NA
J gene: TRBJ2-2
clone size: many
V gene: TRBV10-3
CDR3 DNA: TGTGCCATCAGTGGCACAGGGGACGCGGGGGGGGAGCTGTTTTTT
CDR3 protein: CAISGTGDAGGELFF

D gene: NA
J gene: TRBJ2-4
clone size: few
V gene: TRBV29-1
CDR3 DNA: TGCAGCGTTGAACACGGGGCCCCAAGCATTCAGTACTTC
CDR3 protein: CSVEHGAPSIQYF

D gene: TRBD1
J gene: TRBJ2-1
clone size: NA
V gene: TRBV28
CDR3 DNA: TGTGCCAGCAGTTTGGGGGACAGCTCCTACAATGAGCAGTTCTTC
CDR3 protein: CASSLGDSSYNEQFF

D gene: TRBD1
J gene: TRBJ1-2
clone size: NA
V gene: TRBV29-1
CDR3 DNA: TGCAGTGTTGAAGGTCGAAGGTTAGGGGGCGGCTACACCTTC
CDR3 protein: CSVEGRRLGGGYTF

D gene: NA
J gene: TRBJ1-1
clone size: NA
V gene: TRBV7-6
CDR3 DNA: TGTGCCAGCAGCTCGGGACTGGCTAACACTGAAGCTTTCTTT
CDR3 protein: CASSSGLANTEAFF

D gene: TRBD2
J gene: TRBJ2-5
clone size: NA
V gene: TRBV12-3/TRBV12-4
CDR3 DNA: TGTGCCAGCAGCCCGGGACTAACGGGAGGAGTGGGAGAGACCCGGTACTTC
CDR3 protein: CASSPGLTGGVGETRYF

D gene: NA
J gene: TRBJ1-1
clone size: NA
V gene: TRBV5-6
CDR3 DNA: TGTACCAGTAGCCCCCCCGGGGTGAACACTGAAGCTTTCTTT
CDR3 protein: CTSSPPGVNTEAFF

D gene: NA
J gene: TRBJ2-4
clone size: many
V gene: TRBV6-1
CDR3 DNA: TGTGCCATACCCCGGAGCGACCAACAAGGCAAAAACATTCAGTACTTC
CDR3 protein: CAIPRSDQQGKNIQYF

D gene: TRBD2
J gene: TRBJ2-2
clone size: NA
V gene: TRBV5-6
CDR3 DNA: TGTGCCAGCAGCTTGATGAGCGGGATCGCAACCGGGGAACTGTTTTTT
CDR3 protein: CASSLMSGIATGELFF

D gene: NA
J gene: TRBJ2-3
clone size: NA
V gene: TRBV11-1
CDR3 DNA: TGCGCAAGCAGCTCAGACTGGGGGTCAGATACGCAGTATTTT
CDR3 protein: CASSSDWGSDTQYF

D gene: TRBD1
J gene: TRBJ2-4
clone size: NA
V gene: TRBV11-2
CDR3 DNA: TGTGCCAGCAGCTTTAGCGACCTCATGACAGGGGGCGTCTCGTACTTC
CDR3 protein: CASSFSDLMTGGVSYF

D gene: TRBD2
J gene: TRBJ2-1
clone size: NA
V gene: TRBV11-2
CDR3 DNA: TGTGCCAGCAGCTTAGCTTTCGGGACTAGCGGGAGCCACAATGAGCAGTTCTTC
CDR3 protein: CASSLAFGTSGSHNEQFF

D gene: TRBD2
J gene: TRBJ2-2
clone size: many
V gene: TRBV28
CDR3 DNA: TGTGCCAGCAGCAGTACGGGGACTAGCGGGAACACCGGGGAGCTGTTTTTT
CDR3 protein: CASSSTGTSGNTGELFF

D gene: TRBD2
J gene: TRBJ2-5
clone size: NA
V gene: TRBV11-3
CDR3 DNA: TGTGCCAGCAACCAAGGGCTAGCGGGAATGAAGGAGACCCAGTACTTC
CDR3 protein: CASNQGLAGMKETQYF

D gene: NA
J gene: TRBJ2-2
clone size: NA
V gene: TRBV11-2
CDR3 DNA: TGTACCAGCAGCTTTGGTACGGCTAGCGTTACCGGGGAGCTGTTTTTT
CDR3 protein: CTSSFGTASVTGELFF

D gene: NA
J gene: TRBJ2-5
clone size: once
V gene: TRBV11-3
CDR3 DNA: TGTGCCTGTACACAGGGTTCACAAGAGACCCAGTACTTC
CDR3 protein: CACTQGSQETQYF

D gene: NA
J gene: TRBJ2-7
clone size: NA
V gene: TRBV28
CDR3 DNA: TGTGCCAGCAGTTTCTCCGGGCTCAACTCGAGGAGGTCCTACGAGCAGTACTTC
CDR3 protein: CASSFSGLNSRRSYEQYF

D gene: TRBD2
J gene: TRBJ2-1
clone size: many
V gene: TRBV29-1
CDR3 DNA: TGCAGCGTTGAAGGGACTAGCGGGGTTTTCCGTTACAATGAGCAGTTCTTC
CDR3 protein: CSVEGTSGVFRYNEQFF

D gene: TRBD1
J gene: TRBJ2-1
clone size: many
V gene: TRBV4-1
CDR3 DNA: TGCGCCAGCAGCCAAGATCTTTTGGGTACGGGACAGGTGCAGTTCTTC
CDR3 protein: CASSQDLLGTGQVQFF

D gene: TRBD2
J gene: TRBJ2-3
clone size: many
V gene: TRBV5-4
CDR3 DNA: TGTGCCAGCTGGTGGCTCGGGGGGGATACGCAGTATTTT
CDR3 protein: CASWWLGGDTQYF

D gene: NA
J gene: TRBJ2-1
clone size: NA
V gene: TRBV29-1
CDR3 DNA: TGCAGCGTTGTCTTCGACGCCTACGGTGAGCAGTTCTTC
CDR3 protein: CSVVFDAYGEQFF

D gene: TRBD2
J gene: TRBJ2-3
clone size: many
V gene: TRBV29-1
CDR3 DNA: TGCAGCCTGACTAGCGCCGGAGATACGCAGTATTTT
CDR3 protein: CSLTSAGDTQYF

D gene: NA
J gene: TRBJ1-3
clone size: NA
V gene: TRBV29-1
CDR3 DNA: TGCAGCCATACCTCTGTGGGGGACACCACATATTTT
CDR3 protein: CSHTSVGDTTYF

D gene: NA
J gene: TRBJ2-3
clone size: NA
V gene: TRBV6-1
CDR3 DNA: TGTGCCAGCAATGTTTCAGGGGATGGAAGGACGCGGTATTTT
CDR3 protein: CASNVSGDGRTRYF

D gene: TRBD2
J gene: TRBJ2-3
clone size: NA
V gene: TRBV11-2
CDR3 DNA: TGTGCCAACAGCCCTAGACTAGCGGGCCCAGATATGCAGTATTTT
CDR3 protein: CANSPRLAGPDMQYF

D gene: NA
J gene: TRBJ2-4
clone size: NA
V gene: TRBV29-1
CDR3 DNA: TGCAGCGTTGGGCACGGGGCCCGAAACATTCAGTACTTC
CDR3 protein: CSVGHGARNIQYF

D gene: TRBD1
J gene: TRBJ1-1
clone size: few
V gene: TRBV10-3
CDR3 DNA: TGTGCCATCAGTGATATCAGGGGGACAGACACTGAGGCTTTCTTT
CDR3 protein: CAISDIRGTDTEAFF

D gene: TRBD2
J gene: TRBJ2-2
clone size: NA
V gene: TRBV7-3
CDR3 DNA: TGTGCCAGCAACTTAAGGGGCTTGGCGGGAGGGCCGAACACCGGGGAGCTGTTTTTT
CDR3 protein: CASNLRGLAGGPNTGELFF

D gene: TRBD2
J gene: TRBJ2-1
clone size: NA
V gene: TRBV2
CDR3 DNA: TGTGCCAGCAGGCCACTAGCGGGAGGGTATAATGAGCAGTTCTTC
CDR3 protein: CASRPLAGGYNEQFF

D gene: NA
J gene: TRBJ1-1
clone size: NA
V gene: TRBV6-1
CDR3 DNA: TGTGCCAGCAGTGAAGTGCTTAGGGGCCCGACGGGGAATACTGAAGCTTTCTTT
CDR3 protein: CASSEVLRGPTGNTEAFF

D gene: NA
J gene: TRBJ2-6
clone size: NA
V gene: TRBV14
CDR3 DNA: TGTGCCAGCAGCCAGATAGGAACCGGGACCAACGTCGTGACTTTC
CDR3 protein: CASSQIGTGTNVVTF

D gene: TRBD2
J gene: TRBJ2-3
clone size: many
V gene: TRBV5-1
CDR3 DNA: TGCGCCAGCAGCCCCATAGCGGGAGGAACAGATACGCAGTATTTT
CDR3 protein: CASSPIAGGTDTQYF

D gene: NA
J gene: TRBJ2-7
clone size: NA
V gene: TRBV11-2
CDR3 DNA: TGTGCCAGCAGCCATACTAGACGCGAGCAGTACTTC
CDR3 protein: CASSHTRREQYF

D gene: TRBD2
J gene: TRBJ2-1
clone size: NA
V gene: TRBV14
CDR3 DNA: TGTGCCAGCAACCAAGATCTTGGCGGGAGGGCCTTTGAGCACTTCTTC
CDR3 protein: CASNQDLGGRAFEHFF

D gene: NA
J gene: TRBJ2-4
clone size: NA
V gene: TRBV11-2
CDR3 DNA: TGTGCCAACAGCTTAAGGTTGACAACCAAAAACATTCAGTACTTC
CDR3 protein: CANSLRLTTKNIQYF

D gene: TRBD1
J gene: TRBJ1-2
clone size: once
V gene: TRBV28
CDR3 DNA: TGTGCCAGCAATTCGTCAGGGGGCTACTATGGCTACACCTTC
CDR3 protein: CASNSSGGYYGYTF

D gene: NA
J gene: TRBJ2-3
clone size: NA
V gene: TRBV11-3
CDR3 DNA: TGTGCCAGCAACTTCATGATTAGCACAGATACGCAGTATTTT
CDR3 protein: CASNFMISTDTQYF

D gene: TRBD2
J gene: TRBJ2-3
clone size: few
V gene: TRBV30
CDR3 DNA: TGTGCCTGTGACTGGACTAGCTCCTCAGATACGCACTATTTT
CDR3 protein: CACDWTSSSDTHYF

D gene: NA
J gene: TRBJ1-2
clone size: NA
V gene: TRBV7-9
CDR3 DNA: TGTGCCAGCAGCGGACACACAGGGAGTGACTACACCTTC
CDR3 protein: CASSGHTGSDYTF

D gene: TRBD2
J gene: TRBJ2-2
clone size: few
V gene: TRBV7-2
CDR3 DNA: TGTGCCAGCAGCTTATTGGGCCTAGCGGGAATCGGGGAGCTGTTTTTT
CDR3 protein: CASSLLGLAGIGELFF

D gene: NA
J gene: TRBJ2-3
clone size: NA
V gene: TRBV12-3/TRBV12-4
CDR3 DNA: TGCGCCAGCAGTTTAGATTTCGGGATCACAGATACGCAGTATTTT
CDR3 protein: CASSLDFGITDTQYF

D gene: TRBD1
J gene: TRBJ1-5
clone size: NA
V gene: TRBV20-1
CDR3 DNA: TGCAGTGCCCTAGTGGGACAGCAGGATCAGCGCCAGCATTTT
CDR3 protein: CSALVGQQDQRQHF

D gene: TRBD2
J gene: TRBJ2-7
clone size: once
V gene: TRBV10-2
CDR3 DNA: TGTGCCTGCAGGTACGGGACTAGCGGATCCTACGAGCAGTACTTC
CDR3 protein: CACRYGTSGSYEQYF

D gene: NA
J gene: TRBJ1-2
clone size: once
V gene: TRBV5-5
CDR3 DNA: TGTGCCAGCAGCTATTGGGGTCCGGCGGACAACACCTTC
CDR3 protein: CASSYWGPADNTF